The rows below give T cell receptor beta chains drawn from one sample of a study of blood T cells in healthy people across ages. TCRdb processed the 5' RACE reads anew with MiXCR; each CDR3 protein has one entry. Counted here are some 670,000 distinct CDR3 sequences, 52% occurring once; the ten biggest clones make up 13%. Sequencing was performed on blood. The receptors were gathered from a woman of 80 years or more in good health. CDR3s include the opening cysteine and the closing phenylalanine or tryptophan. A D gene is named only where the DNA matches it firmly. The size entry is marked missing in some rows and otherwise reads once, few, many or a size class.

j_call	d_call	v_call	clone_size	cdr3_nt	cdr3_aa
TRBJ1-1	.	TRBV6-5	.	TGTGCCAGCAGTTACAGGGTAAAGGACACTGAAGCTTTCTTT	CASSYRVKDTEAFF
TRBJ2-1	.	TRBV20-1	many	TGCAGTGCTATAGGACTTCAACCCAATGAGCAGTTCTTC	CSAIGLQPNEQFF
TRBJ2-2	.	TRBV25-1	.	TGTGCCAGCAGTGAAAGGGGCCGCAACACCGGGGAGCTGTTTTTT	CASSERGRNTGELFF
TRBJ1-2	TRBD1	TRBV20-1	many	TGCAGTGCTCGTCCCGGGACAGGGTTACGGGAAGGCTACACCTTC	CSARPGTGLREGYTF
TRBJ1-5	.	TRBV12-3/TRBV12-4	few	TGTGCCAGCAGTCTCGAGGGGCAGGGTCAGCCCCAGCATTTT	CASSLEGQGQPQHF
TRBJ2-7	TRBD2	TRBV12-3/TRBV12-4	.	TGTGCCAGCACCCTCACTAGCGGAAGCTCCAACGAGCAGTACTTC	CASTLTSGSSNEQYF
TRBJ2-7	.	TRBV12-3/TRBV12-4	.	TGTGCCAGCAGCCCCAGGGGTAGGTACGAGCAGTACTTC	CASSPRGRYEQYF
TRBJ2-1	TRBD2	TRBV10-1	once	TGCGCCAGCAGTCCGGTCCTAGCGGGTCCCCTCAATGAGCAGTTCTTC	CASSPVLAGPLNEQFF
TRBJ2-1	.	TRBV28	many	TGTGCCAGTAACGGTGTGTACACCGATGAGCAGTTCTTC	CASNGVYTDEQFF
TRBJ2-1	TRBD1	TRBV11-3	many	TGTGCCAGCAGCACCCTGTTCGCCCTCTCTCGACAGGGTTTCGACAATGAGCAGTTCTTC	CASSTLFALSRQGFDNEQFF
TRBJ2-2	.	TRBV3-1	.	TGTGCCAACATAGGCGGGGCGAACACCGGGGAGCTGTTTTTT	CANIGGANTGELFF
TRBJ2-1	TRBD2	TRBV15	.	TGTGCCACCAGCAGACCCCAGGGCGCGGGGGGTCTCAATGAGCAGTTCTTC	CATSRPQGAGGLNEQFF
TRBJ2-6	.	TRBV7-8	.	TGTGCCAGCAGCTTATCCGACATGGGCTCTGGGGCCAACGTCCTGACTTTC	CASSLSDMGSGANVLTF
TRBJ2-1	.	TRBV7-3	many	TGTGCCAGCAGCTTTCAGGGGGAGGGCTATATCCGCGAGCAGTTCTTC	CASSFQGEGYIREQFF
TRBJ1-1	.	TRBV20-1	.	TGCAGTGCTACCCCAGGAGGGGGCACTGAAGCTTTCTTT	CSATPGGGTEAFF
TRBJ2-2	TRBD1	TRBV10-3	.	TGTGCCATCAGTGAGTCGAAACAGGGGGCATGGACCGGGGAGCTGTTTTTT	CAISESKQGAWTGELFF
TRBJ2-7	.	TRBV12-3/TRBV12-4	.	TGTGCCAGCAGTTCGAAGAGCGGCTACGAGCAGTACTTC	CASSSKSGYEQYF
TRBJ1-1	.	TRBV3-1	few	TGTGCCAGCAGCCAAGAAGGTCTGAACACTGAAGCTTTCTTT	CASSQEGLNTEAFF
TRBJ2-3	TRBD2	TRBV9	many	TGTGCCAGCAGCTCAGACGGGGGGGCTAGCACAGATACGCAGTATTTT	CASSSDGGASTDTQYF
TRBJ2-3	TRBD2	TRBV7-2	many	TGTGCCAGCAGCCAGCGGGGATTCACAGATACGCAGTATTTT	CASSQRGFTDTQYF
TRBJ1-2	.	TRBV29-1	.	TGCAGCGTTGCTGAGGATGGCTACACCTTC	CSVAEDGYTF
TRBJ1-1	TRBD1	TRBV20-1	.	TGCAGTGCTCCCCGGGACAGGGGGGGTAACACTGAAGCTTTCTTT	CSAPRDRGGNTEAFF
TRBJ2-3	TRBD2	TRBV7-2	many	TGTGCCAGCAGCGTTAGCGGGGGCCCCTGGGATACGCAGTATTTT	CASSVSGGPWDTQYF
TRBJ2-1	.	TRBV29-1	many	TGCAGCGCTGGTATAGAGGTGCAGTTCTTC	CSAGIEVQFF
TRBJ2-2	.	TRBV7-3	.	TGTGCCAGCAGCTTAGGGGGTGCGGCGAACACCGGGGAGCTGTTTTTT	CASSLGGAANTGELFF
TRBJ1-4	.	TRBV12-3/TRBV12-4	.	TGTGCCAGCAGACCGACTCTGGGGACTAATGAAAAACTGTTTTTT	CASRPTLGTNEKLFF
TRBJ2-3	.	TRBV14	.	TGTGCCAGCAGCCAAGATATCATCGTCGGGGCAGATACGCAGTATTTT	CASSQDIIVGADTQYF
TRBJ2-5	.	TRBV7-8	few	TGTGCCAGCAGCTTAGCACCGGGCCTCGGGGAGCAGTACTTC	CASSLAPGLGEQYF
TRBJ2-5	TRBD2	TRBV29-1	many	TGCAGCGTTGTAAGGCTAGCGGACCAAGAGACCCAGTACTTC	CSVVRLADQETQYF
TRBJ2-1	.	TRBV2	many	TGTGCCAGCTGTACAGGGTACTACAATGAGCAGTTCTTC	CASCTGYYNEQFF
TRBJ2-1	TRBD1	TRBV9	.	TGTGCCAGCAGCGCAAGGACAGGGGGCCGGAATGAGCAGTTCTTC	CASSARTGGRNEQFF
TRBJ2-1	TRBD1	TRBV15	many	TGTGCCACCAGCAAGGCCATTAGGGACAGTTACAATGAGCAGTTCTTC	CATSKAIRDSYNEQFF
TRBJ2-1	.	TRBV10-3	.	TGTGCCATCAGTGAGCGAATAGCGGGACAGCAAGTAAATGAGCAGTTCTTC	CAISERIAGQQVNEQFF
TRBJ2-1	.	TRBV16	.	TGTGCCAGCAGCCCACGGTCGGGCCATGAGCAGTTCTTC	CASSPRSGHEQFF
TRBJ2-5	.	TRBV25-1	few	TGTGCCAGCAGCCACTCCCCCCCGCTGGAGACCCAGTACTTC	CASSHSPPLETQYF
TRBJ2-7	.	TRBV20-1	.	TGCAGTGCTAAAGCGGGGACAGAGTACGAGCAGTACTTC	CSAKAGTEYEQYF
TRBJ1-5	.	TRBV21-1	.	TGTGCCAGCAGCAAAGAGGTCGGGGGGTTAGGCAATCAGCCCCAGCATTTT	CASSKEVGGLGNQPQHF
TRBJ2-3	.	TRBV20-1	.	TGCAGTGCTGAACGGGTCACAGATACGCAGTATTTT	CSAERVTDTQYF
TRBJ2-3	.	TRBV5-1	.	TGCCCTATGGCGAAAACTAGCACAGATACGCAGTATTTT	CPMAKTSTDTQYF
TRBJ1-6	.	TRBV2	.	TGTGCCAGCAGTGAGGGAGAAAATTCACCCCTCCACTTT	CASSEGENSPLHF
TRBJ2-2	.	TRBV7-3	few	TGTGCCAGCAGCTTAGGACGGGACGGCGCCGGGGAGCTGTTTTTT	CASSLGRDGAGELFF
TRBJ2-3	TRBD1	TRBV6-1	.	TGTGCCAGCAATGTTCGGGACAGGGGGCGCGTTCATGTAGATACGCAGTATTTT	CASNVRDRGRVHVDTQYF
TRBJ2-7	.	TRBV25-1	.	TGTGCCAGCAGCGAGGGGTTTTACGAGCAGTACTTC	CASSEGFYEQYF
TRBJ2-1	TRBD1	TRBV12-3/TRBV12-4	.	TGTGCCAGCAGTTTATCGACAGGGGATGAGCAGTTCTTC	CASSLSTGDEQFF
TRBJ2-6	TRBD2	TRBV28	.	TGTGCCAGCAGTTCGGTAGGACTAGGAATTTCTGGGGCCAACGTCCTGACTTTC	CASSSVGLGISGANVLTF
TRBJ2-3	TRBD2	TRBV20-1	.	TGCAGTGCTAGAAGAACCAGCGGGGTCACTAGCACAGATACGCAGTATTTT	CSARRTSGVTSTDTQYF
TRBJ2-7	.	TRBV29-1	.	TGCAGCGTCGTTACAGGGCTCTACTACGAGCAGTACTTC	CSVVTGLYYEQYF
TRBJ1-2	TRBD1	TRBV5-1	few	TGCGCCAGCAGCCCACAGGGGGCGCTTAACTATGGCTACACCTTC	CASSPQGALNYGYTF
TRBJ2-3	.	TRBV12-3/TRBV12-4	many	TGTGCCAGCAGTCCGAACAGAGGACTAATAAACACAGATACGCAGTATTTT	CASSPNRGLINTDTQYF
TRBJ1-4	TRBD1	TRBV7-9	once	TGTGCCAGCGGATCGGACAGGGACTCGGAAAAACTGTTTTTT	CASGSDRDSEKLFF
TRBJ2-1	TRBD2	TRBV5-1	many	TGCGCCAGCAGCGCCCGGACTAGCGGGGTATGGGATGAGCAGTTCTTC	CASSARTSGVWDEQFF
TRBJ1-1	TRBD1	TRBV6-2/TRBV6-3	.	TGTGCCAGCAGTTACTTAACAGGGGGTGGGGAAGCTTTCTTT	CASSYLTGGGEAFF
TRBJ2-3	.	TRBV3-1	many	TGTGCCAGCAGCCACGGCTCGATCACAGATACGCAGTATTTT	CASSHGSITDTQYF
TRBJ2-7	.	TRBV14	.	TGTGCCAGCAGCCAAGGACTCTTATACGAGCAGTACTTC	CASSQGLLYEQYF
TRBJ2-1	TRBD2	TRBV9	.	TGTGCCAGCAGCCCAGGGACTAGAGAATATGTGCAGTTCTTC	CASSPGTREYVQFF